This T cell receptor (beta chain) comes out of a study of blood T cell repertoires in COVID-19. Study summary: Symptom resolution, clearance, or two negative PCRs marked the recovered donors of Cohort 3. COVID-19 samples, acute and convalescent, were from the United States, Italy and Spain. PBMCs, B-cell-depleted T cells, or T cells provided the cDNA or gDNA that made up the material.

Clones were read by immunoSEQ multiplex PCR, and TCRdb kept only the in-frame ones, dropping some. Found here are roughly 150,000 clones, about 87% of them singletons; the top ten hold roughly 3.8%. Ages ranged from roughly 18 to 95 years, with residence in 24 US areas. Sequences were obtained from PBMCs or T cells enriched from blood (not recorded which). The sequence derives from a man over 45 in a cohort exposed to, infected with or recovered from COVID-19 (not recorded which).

DNA of the CDR3: TGTGCCAGCAGCCACGGGACAGGGGAATCACCCCTCCACTTT. Amino acids: CASSHGTGESPLHF. This chain joins TRBV3-1 (or the pseudogene TRBV3-2) and TRBJ1-6, with TRBD1 matching 10 bases. The V gene end was trimmed by 3 bases and the J gene end by 10 bases; junction bases not matched to a gene: 3. The V gene's germline CDR1 is LGHDT and CDR2 YNNKEL (reference sequence). CDR3 size: 14 residues.